A selection of T cell receptor beta chains follows, all from one sample in a study of a mutant IDH1 vaccine in newly diagnosed glioma. Using immunoSEQ multiplex PCR, the repertoire was profiled, and TCRdb retains in-frame clones only, with some absent. The table lists some 38,000 clones, approximately 80% of them singletons. Antigens for these TCRs are unknown. Source: PBMCs, taken from a glioma patient whose treatment included an IDH1 peptide vaccine. Receptors were obtained from a man aged 35 to 55 with glioma. Both conserved end residues are part of each CDR3. The D gene is left open where the match is weak. Size is omitted from some rows. Given values are once, few, many or a class for expanded clones.

CDR3 DNA: TGTGCCAGTAGTCGGGATCTGGGCTACACCTTC; CDR3 protein: CASSRDLGYTF; D gene: NA; V gene: TRBV19; clone size: NA; J gene: TRBJ1-2
CDR3 DNA: TGTGCCTGGAGTGTAGGGGCCTCTGGAAACACCATATATTTT; CDR3 protein: CAWSVGASGNTIYF; D gene: NA; V gene: TRBV30; clone size: NA; J gene: TRBJ1-3
CDR3 DNA: TGTGCCAGCAGTCCTCAGGGAAACACTGAAGCTTTCTTT; CDR3 protein: CASSPQGNTEAFF; D gene: NA; V gene: TRBV2; clone size: medium-sized; J gene: TRBJ1-1
CDR3 DNA: TGTGCCAGCAGTGACAGGGTCGGTCAGCCCCAGCATTTT; CDR3 protein: CASSDRVGQPQHF; D gene: TRBD1; V gene: TRBV6-6; clone size: NA; J gene: TRBJ1-5
CDR3 DNA: TGTGCCTGGAAGATGAACTATAATTCACCCCTCCACTTT; CDR3 protein: CAWKMNYNSPLHF; D gene: NA; V gene: TRBV30; clone size: NA; J gene: TRBJ1-6
CDR3 DNA: TGTGCCAGCAGTTATGAGCTCTTTAATGGGCCCCAGCATTTT; CDR3 protein: CASSYELFNGPQHF; D gene: NA; V gene: TRBV6-6; clone size: few; J gene: TRBJ1-5
CDR3 DNA: TGTGCCAGCAGTGAAGAGGCAGGGGCGAATTCACCCCTCCACTTT; CDR3 protein: CASSEEAGANSPLHF; D gene: NA; V gene: TRBV6-1; clone size: few; J gene: TRBJ1-6
CDR3 DNA: TGTGCCAGCAGCCTCGGGACAGGGGGGTCACCCCTCCACTTT; CDR3 protein: CASSLGTGGSPLHF; D gene: TRBD1; V gene: TRBV5-5; clone size: once; J gene: TRBJ1-6
CDR3 DNA: TGTGCCAGCAGTTGGACCGAGCCTAGCACAGATACGCAGTATTTT; CDR3 protein: CASSWTEPSTDTQYF; D gene: NA; V gene: TRBV2; clone size: NA; J gene: TRBJ2-3
CDR3 DNA: TGCAGCGTTGAAGAGGGCTCGCAGGGAATAGATGGCTACACCTTC; CDR3 protein: CSVEEGSQGIDGYTF; D gene: NA; V gene: TRBV29-1; clone size: NA; J gene: TRBJ1-2
CDR3 DNA: TGTGCCAGCAGTTACTCCCCCAGGAGGGGGTATGAGGTTCAGCCCCAGCATTTT; CDR3 protein: CASSYSPRRGYEVQPQHF; D gene: NA; V gene: TRBV6-7; clone size: NA; J gene: TRBJ1-5
CDR3 DNA: TGTGCCAGCAGCCGGGACAGTAACACCGGGGAGCTGTTTTTT; CDR3 protein: CASSRDSNTGELFF; D gene: TRBD1; V gene: TRBV7-9; clone size: NA; J gene: TRBJ2-2
CDR3 DNA: TGTGCCAGCACCACAGGTGTAGGTGGAAACACCATATATTTT; CDR3 protein: CASTTGVGGNTIYF; D gene: NA; V gene: TRBV6-5; clone size: NA; J gene: TRBJ1-3
CDR3 DNA: TGCGCCAGCAGCGCACGGACAGGGGGTTTAGCTGAAGCTTTCTTT; CDR3 protein: CASSARTGGLAEAFF; D gene: TRBD1; V gene: TRBV5-1; clone size: NA; J gene: TRBJ1-1
CDR3 DNA: TGCGCCAGCAGCCCGGGGGGACGGAGCTCCTATAATTCACCCCTCCACTTT; CDR3 protein: CASSPGGRSSYNSPLHF; D gene: NA; V gene: TRBV5-1; clone size: NA; J gene: TRBJ1-6
CDR3 DNA: TGTGCCTGGAGTGTACATGGGGGTAATGAAAAACTGTTTTTT; CDR3 protein: CAWSVHGGNEKLFF; D gene: NA; V gene: TRBV30; clone size: NA; J gene: TRBJ1-4
CDR3 DNA: TGTGCCAGCGGGGGGCGGGGACTAGCGGGAGATACGCAGTATTTT; CDR3 protein: CASGGRGLAGDTQYF; D gene: TRBD2; V gene: TRBV2; clone size: NA; J gene: TRBJ2-3
CDR3 DNA: TGTGCCAGCTCTGACTTTTTTTCTGGAAACACCATATATTTT; CDR3 protein: CASSDFFSGNTIYF; D gene: NA; V gene: TRBV2; clone size: NA; J gene: TRBJ1-3
CDR3 DNA: TGTGCCAGCAGCCCCACCGGGGGTTTGGTCACTGAAGCTTTCTTT; CDR3 protein: CASSPTGGLVTEAFF; D gene: NA; V gene: TRBV13; clone size: NA; J gene: TRBJ1-1
CDR3 DNA: TGTGCCAGCAGATCTGGCTCGGGGAGTGGTGAAAAACTGTTTTTT; CDR3 protein: CASRSGSGSGEKLFF; D gene: NA; V gene: TRBV27; clone size: once; J gene: TRBJ1-4
CDR3 DNA: TGCGCCAGCAGCCACCAAGGACAGCGGGTTGGCTACACCTTC; CDR3 protein: CASSHQGQRVGYTF; D gene: NA; V gene: TRBV4-1; clone size: NA; J gene: TRBJ1-2
CDR3 DNA: TGCAGCGTTGAAGGGTTCAGCGGGGGGGCAGAGACCCAGTACTTC; CDR3 protein: CSVEGFSGGAETQYF; D gene: TRBD2; V gene: TRBV29-1; clone size: NA; J gene: TRBJ2-5
CDR3 DNA: TGTGCCAGCAGCCAGGCGGGGGCGAACACTGAAGCTTTCTTT; CDR3 protein: CASSQAGANTEAFF; D gene: NA; V gene: TRBV14; clone size: NA; J gene: TRBJ1-1
CDR3 DNA: TGTGCCAGCAGTTACGACGGGACAAGAGCGAGCTATGGCTACACCTTC; CDR3 protein: CASSYDGTRASYGYTF; D gene: NA; V gene: TRBV6-5; clone size: NA; J gene: TRBJ1-2
CDR3 DNA: TGTGCCAGCAGTTACTCGGGGCTAGCGAGTACCTACGAGCAGTACTTC; CDR3 protein: CASSYSGLASTYEQYF; D gene: NA; V gene: TRBV6-5; clone size: few; J gene: TRBJ2-7
CDR3 DNA: TGTGCCAGCAGCGGAAGGAAGGGACCCCCCACTGAAGCTTTCTTT; CDR3 protein: CASSGRKGPPTEAFF; D gene: NA; V gene: TRBV7-6; clone size: NA; J gene: TRBJ1-1
CDR3 DNA: TGTGCCTGGAGTTTTATAGGGGAGACCCAGTACTTC; CDR3 protein: CAWSFIGETQYF; D gene: NA; V gene: TRBV30; clone size: NA; J gene: TRBJ2-5
CDR3 DNA: TGCGCCAGCAGCCAAAGGCAGGGGGCCTACGAGCAGTACTTC; CDR3 protein: CASSQRQGAYEQYF; D gene: TRBD1; V gene: TRBV4-1; clone size: NA; J gene: TRBJ2-7
CDR3 DNA: TGTGCCAGCAGTAGAGATAGACAGGGAGACACTGAAGCTTTCTTT; CDR3 protein: CASSRDRQGDTEAFF; D gene: TRBD1; V gene: TRBV6-6; clone size: few; J gene: TRBJ1-1
CDR3 DNA: TGTGCCAGCAGCTTTGACAGGGGGGTAGCCAAAAACATTCAGTACTTC; CDR3 protein: CASSFDRGVAKNIQYF; D gene: TRBD1; V gene: TRBV5-4; clone size: NA; J gene: TRBJ2-4
CDR3 DNA: TGTGCCAGCAGCCAGGGAGCGATAACCAAAGAGACCCAGTACTTC; CDR3 protein: CASSQGAITKETQYF; D gene: NA; V gene: TRBV11-2; clone size: NA; J gene: TRBJ2-5
CDR3 DNA: TGTGCCAGCAGCCCCGACGGGTCCTACACCGGGGAGCTGTTTTTT; CDR3 protein: CASSPDGSYTGELFF; D gene: NA; V gene: TRBV5-6; clone size: once; J gene: TRBJ2-2
CDR3 DNA: TGTGCCAGCAGTGAATCAGGTTTCGGGGGCGGTCACACTGAAGCTTTCTTT; CDR3 protein: CASSESGFGGGHTEAFF; D gene: NA; V gene: TRBV25-1; clone size: NA; J gene: TRBJ1-1
CDR3 DNA: TGTGCCAGCAGCGCGGGACAGAACTACGAGCAGTACTTC; CDR3 protein: CASSAGQNYEQYF; D gene: NA; V gene: TRBV5-6; clone size: once; J gene: TRBJ2-7
CDR3 DNA: TGTGCCACCAGCAGAGATCCACACACCGGGGAGCTGTTTTTT; CDR3 protein: CATSRDPHTGELFF; D gene: NA; V gene: TRBV15; clone size: NA; J gene: TRBJ2-2